These 23 T cell receptor beta chains were sequenced from one sample in a study of T cells expressing NK-cell markers. TCRdb reworked the 5' RACE reads into one entry per CDR3 protein, no DNA. The ten most abundant clones cover around 4% of a sample with 300,000 or so distinct CDR3 sequences. Material for sequencing was blood T cells: a sorted CD56 or NKG2C T cell subset, CD4+ or CD8+ T cells, or bulk PBMC T cells (not recorded which). Every receptor here comes from a woman aged 18-70 years in good health.

The chain carries TRBV7-9 and TRBJ2-7. From germline, CDR1 is SEHNR and CDR2 FQNEAQ (reference sequence). The CDR3 totals 14 residues. Here the CDR3 reads CASSFDRGSYEQYF.

The chain is built from TRBV4-3 and TRBJ2-1; TCRdb's D call, TRBD1, is unchecked because there is no DNA. The CDR3 runs to 15 residues. CDR1 is LGHNA, CDR2 YSLEER, per germline. This CDR3 is CASSRSTGSYNEQFF.

The chain combines TRBV28 with TRBJ1-6. The CDR3 loop spans 15 amino acids. In germline, CDR1 is MDHEN, CDR2 SYDVKM. This chain's CDR3 is CASSFRVGYNSPLHF. Combining the CDR3 with reference TRBV28 and TRBJ1-6 gives the whole variable domain DVKVTQSSRYLVKRTGEKVFLECVQDMDHENMFWYRQDPGLGLRLIYFSYDVKMKEKGDIPEGYSVSREKKERFSLILESASTNQTSMYLCASSFRVGYNSPLHFGNGTRLTVT.

This chain uses TRBV6-1 with TRBJ1-1; TCRdb picks TRBD1, but there is no DNA to check that call. This CDR3 is 14 amino acids long. Germline loops: CDR1 MNHNS, CDR2 SASEGT. CDR3: CASRRQGADTEAFF.

CDR3 loop: CSARASTGFGYTF. The chain uses TRBV20-1 and TRBJ1-2; TCRdb proposes TRBD1, but this gene call is untestable without DNA. The CDR3 runs to 13 residues. Germline V gene data show CDR1 as DFQATT and CDR2 as SNEGSKA (reference sequence).

The chain uses TRBV6-5 and TRBJ1-6. The germline gives CDR1 MNHEY, CDR2 SVGAGI. CDR3 length: 17 amino acids. This chain's CDR3 is CASSYSGPSSYNSPLHF.

This rearrangement joins TRBV9 to TRBJ1-6; TCRdb calls TRBD1, which cannot be checked without DNA. The germline V gene has CDR1 SGDLS and CDR2 YYNGEE. There are 15 residues in the CDR3. This CDR3 reads CASSPGVVDNSPLHF.

The rearrangement joins TRBV7-2 to TRBJ1-1; absent DNA, TCRdb's TRBD1 call cannot be checked. CDR1 and CDR2 (germline): SGHTA, FQGNSA. The CDR3 loop spans 14 amino acids. The CDR3 sequence: CASSSLTGLTEAFF.

The chain uses TRBV20-1 and TRBJ2-1; the TCRdb call, TRBD1, lacks DNA for checking. The CDR3 length is 16 residues. CDR1 and CDR2 from the germline V gene are DFQATT and SNEGSKA (reference sequence). The CDR3 here is CSARDRVRGSSNEQFF.

Here the CDR3 reads CSARDQEETQYF. The chain has TRBV20-1 and TRBJ2-5. CDR3 length: 12 amino acids. Germline CDR1 and CDR2: DFQATT and SNEGSKA (reference sequence).

According to its frequency, this clonotype is medium-sized. V is TRBV7-6 and J is TRBJ2-2. CDR3 size: 16 residues. CDR1 is SGHVS, CDR2 FNYEAQ, per germline. The chain's CDR3 is CASSLAQAANTGELFF.

CDR3 in amino acids: CASSVEWDNSPLHF. This chain joins TRBV2 and TRBJ1-6. From germline, CDR1 is SNHLY and CDR2 FYNNEI. The CDR3 has 14 amino acids.

The chain carries TRBV7-2 and TRBJ1-4. CDR1 SGHTA and CDR2 FQGNSA come from the germline V gene. This CDR3 contains 17 residues. CDR3 sequence: CASSLGRLAGQLEKLFF.

The rearrangement uses TRBV6-5 and TRBJ1-2; TCRdb reports TRBD1, a call that lacks DNA to check it against. This CDR3 comprises 14 residues. CDR1 and CDR2 (germline): MNHEY, SVGAGI. The CDR3 protein is CASSYAGAGYGYTF.

The chain is built from TRBV20-1 and TRBJ2-5; lacking DNA, the TRBD2 call made by TCRdb goes unchecked. Germline lookup yields CDR1 DFQATT and CDR2 SNEGSKA (reference sequence). The CDR3 length is 14 residues. The CDR3 sequence: CSAEGELVGETQYF.

The chain links TRBV20-1 to TRBJ2-2; the TCRdb call, TRBD2, lacks DNA for checking. The germline V gene has CDR1 DFQATT and CDR2 SNEGSKA (reference sequence). This CDR3 is 14 amino acids long. This chain's CDR3 is CSAGTRLGTGELFF.

This chain links TRBV4-3 with TRBJ2-5; TCRdb's D gene call, TRBD1, goes unchecked for lack of DNA. CDR1 and CDR2 from the germline V gene are LGHNA and YSLEER. The CDR3 spans 14 residues. This CDR3 reads CASSQEGRAETQYF.

The genes are TRBV18 and TRBJ1-4; TCRdb selects TRBD1, and the lack of DNA leaves this call unchecked. The CDR3 is 14 residues long. The germline gives CDR1 KGHSH, CDR2 LQKENI. The CDR3 loop reads CASSEDRGGEKLFF.

The chain links TRBV6-2 or TRBV6-3 to TRBJ2-5; lacking DNA, the TRBD1 call made by TCRdb goes unchecked. Germline-derived CDR1 and CDR2 are MNHEY and SVGEGT. The CDR3 has 14 residues. The CDR3 region is CASSYAGRGETQYF.

This chain links TRBV7-8 with TRBJ2-1; lacking DNA, the TRBD1 call made by TCRdb goes unchecked. Germline CDR1 reads SGHVS; CDR2 reads FQNEAQ. The CDR3 covers 17 residues. Here the CDR3 reads CASSERGQGSTYNEQFF.

The chain combines TRBV29-1 with TRBJ2-5; TCRdb outputs TRBD1, but without DNA this stays unchecked. CDR3 length: 12 amino acids. Germline assignment: CDR1 SQVTM and CDR2 ANQGSEA. Here the CDR3 reads CSVDKGSETQYF. The full variable domain, rest sourced from reference TRBV29-1 and TRBJ2-5, is SAVISQKPSRDICQRGTSLTIQCQVDSQVTMMFWYRQQPGQSLTLIATANQGSEATYESGFVIDKFPISRPNLTFSTLTVSNMSPEDSSIYLCSVDKGSETQYFGPGTRLLVL.

The chain has TRBV12-3 or TRBV12-4 and TRBJ1-2. This CDR3 comprises 14 residues. CDR3 loop: CASRGTRSSYGYTF.

The V call is TRBV12-3 or TRBV12-4, the J call TRBJ2-4. The CDR3 totals 15 residues. CDR3 residues: CASSFSQLAKNIQYF.